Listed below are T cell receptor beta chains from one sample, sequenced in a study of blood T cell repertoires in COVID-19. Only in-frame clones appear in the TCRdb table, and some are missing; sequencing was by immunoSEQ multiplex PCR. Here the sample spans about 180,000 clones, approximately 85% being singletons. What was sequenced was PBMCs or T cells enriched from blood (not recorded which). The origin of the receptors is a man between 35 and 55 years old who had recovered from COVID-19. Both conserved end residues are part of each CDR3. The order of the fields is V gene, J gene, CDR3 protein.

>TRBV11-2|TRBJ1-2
CASSLGQGSGGYTF
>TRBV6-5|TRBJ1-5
CAAGGLPGKPQHF
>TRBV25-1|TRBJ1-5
CASSPGGYQPQHF
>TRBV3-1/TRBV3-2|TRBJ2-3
CASSQENGVWGGTDTQYF
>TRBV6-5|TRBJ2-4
CASSYAGRQENIQYF
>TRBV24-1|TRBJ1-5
CATSDGNQPQHF
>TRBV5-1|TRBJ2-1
CASSLTTLGQRFF
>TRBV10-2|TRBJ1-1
CASHPRDRVETEAFF
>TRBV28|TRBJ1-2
CASTTRAKRAYGYTF
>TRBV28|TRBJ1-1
CASRPGDKNTEAFF
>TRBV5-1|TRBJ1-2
CASSLAGWGTPTNYGYTF
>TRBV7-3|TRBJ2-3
CAIGGAIRTDTQYF
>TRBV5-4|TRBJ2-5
CASAKAAGVQTQYF
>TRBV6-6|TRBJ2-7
CASRWGPHSYEQYF
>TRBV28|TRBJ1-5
CASTTGEGQPQHF
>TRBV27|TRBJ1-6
CASSLQVGWSPLHF
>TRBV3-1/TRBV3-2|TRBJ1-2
CASSQGLGGGYGYTF
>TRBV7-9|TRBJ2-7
CASSLVGAPMSYEQYF
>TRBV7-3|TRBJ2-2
CASSLGDRGNTGELFF
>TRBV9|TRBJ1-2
CASSVGAGLNYGYTF
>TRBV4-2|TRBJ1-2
CASSQDLRGVYGYTF
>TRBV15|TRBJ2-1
CATSIRPGNEQFF
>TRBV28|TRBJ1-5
CASSPITWDSGREVAIVSNQPQHF
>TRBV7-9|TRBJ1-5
CASSSDRPSQPQHF
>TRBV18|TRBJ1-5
CASSEIDRGLQHF
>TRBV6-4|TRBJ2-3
CASSPSGRSDTQYF
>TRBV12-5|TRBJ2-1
CASGLRTGGDNEQFF
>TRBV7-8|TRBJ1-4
CASSLRVASREIGEKLFF
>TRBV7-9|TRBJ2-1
CASSPGNNEQFF
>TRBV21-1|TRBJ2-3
CASGGTVGTDTQYF
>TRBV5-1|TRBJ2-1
CASSGLVSSYNEQFF
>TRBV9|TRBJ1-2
CASSVGVEIYGYTF
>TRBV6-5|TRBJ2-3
CASSLLAGSTDTQYF
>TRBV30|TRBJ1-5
CAGGEGSRSNQPQHF
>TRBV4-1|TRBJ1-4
CASSQPPGGGREKLFF
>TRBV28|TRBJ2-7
CASSALSSLAGGDEQYF
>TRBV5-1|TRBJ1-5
CASSTNGGGNQPQHF
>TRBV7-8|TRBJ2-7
CASSLATGGPSSYEQYF
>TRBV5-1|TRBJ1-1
CASSLGSEAFF
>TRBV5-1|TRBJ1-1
CASSLGGLTGGVLGDTEAFF
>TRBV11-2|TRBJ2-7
CASSRSGLGSTGEQYF
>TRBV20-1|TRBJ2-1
CSASPGEYNEQFF
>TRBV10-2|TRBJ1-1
CASSEHLTGGTEAFF
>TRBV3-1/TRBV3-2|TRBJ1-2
CASSPVEGRLGYTF
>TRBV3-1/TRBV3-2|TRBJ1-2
CASSQEATGVYGYTF
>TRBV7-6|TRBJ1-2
CASSLQGALGYTF
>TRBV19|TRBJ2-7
CASSTDRGGYEQYF
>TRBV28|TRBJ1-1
CASSFSGTEVLNTEAFF